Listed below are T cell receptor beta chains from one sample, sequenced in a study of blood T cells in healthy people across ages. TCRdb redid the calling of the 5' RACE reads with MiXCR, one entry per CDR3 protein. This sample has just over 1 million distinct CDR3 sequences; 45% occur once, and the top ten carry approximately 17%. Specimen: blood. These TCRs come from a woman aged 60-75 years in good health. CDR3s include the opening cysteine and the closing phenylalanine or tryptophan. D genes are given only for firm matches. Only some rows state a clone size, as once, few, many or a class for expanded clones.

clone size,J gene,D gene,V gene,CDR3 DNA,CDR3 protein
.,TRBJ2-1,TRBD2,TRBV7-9,TGTGCCAGCAGCTTACGGGGGGGCAATGGGCAGTTCTTC,CASSLRGGNGQFF
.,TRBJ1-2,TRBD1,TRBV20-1,TGCAGTGCTCCCGACAGGGGAAACTTTGGCTACACCTTC,CSAPDRGNFGYTF
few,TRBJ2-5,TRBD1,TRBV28,TGTGCCAGCAGTTTTAAGGGCCAGGGGGATTTGGTGACCCAGTACTTC,CASSFKGQGDLVTQYF
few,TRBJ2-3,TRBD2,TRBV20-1,TGCAGTGCTAGAGTTGCTTCGATGACTAGCGGGAGAATAGATACGCAGTATTTT,CSARVASMTSGRIDTQYF
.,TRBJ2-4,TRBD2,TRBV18,TGTGCCAGCTCCACCAGGCTAGCGGAGGTAGCCAAAAACATTCAGTACTTC,CASSTRLAEVAKNIQYF
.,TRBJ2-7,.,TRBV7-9,TGTGCCAGCAGCTCCCCAGTAGGACGTACCTACGAGCAGTACTTC,CASSSPVGRTYEQYF
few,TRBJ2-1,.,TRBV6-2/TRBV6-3,TGTGCCAGCAGTTACAATTCGGGTCTTAATGAGCAGTTCTTC,CASSYNSGLNEQFF
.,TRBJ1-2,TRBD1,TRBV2,TGTGCCAGCAGGGGATTAAAAGGTTTGGGGACAGGGATCGGCTACACCTTC,CASRGLKGLGTGIGYTF
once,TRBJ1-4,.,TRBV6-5,TGTGCCAGCTCGTCGCGGGGTTCTAATGAAAAACTGTTTTTT,CASSSRGSNEKLFF
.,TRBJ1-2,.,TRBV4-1,TGCGCCAGCAGCCCATCCCGGACGTCCCTTTCCTATGGCTACACCTTC,CASSPSRTSLSYGYTF
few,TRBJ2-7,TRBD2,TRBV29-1,TGCAGCGTTGAAGTCTTGGGACTAGCGGGAGCTTACGAGCAGTACTTC,CSVEVLGLAGAYEQYF
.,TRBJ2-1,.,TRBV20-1,TGCAGTGCTTCCTCAACAGGGTACAATGAGCAGTTCTTC,CSASSTGYNEQFF
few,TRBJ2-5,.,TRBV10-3,TGTGCCATCAGTGAGACAGCGAAAGAGACCCAGTACTTC,CAISETAKETQYF
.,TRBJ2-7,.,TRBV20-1,TGCAGTACCTCCCGGGACGGGCACGGCGAGCAGTACTTC,CSTSRDGHGEQYF
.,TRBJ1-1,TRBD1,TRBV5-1,TGCGCCAGCAGCCCCCGGGACAGGGCCATGAACACTGAAGCTTTCTTT,CASSPRDRAMNTEAFF
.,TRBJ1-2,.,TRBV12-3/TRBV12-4,TGTGCCAGTAGTTTAAGGGAGTACTATGGCTACACCTTC,CASSLREYYGYTF
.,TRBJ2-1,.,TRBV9,TGTGCCAGCAGCGTAGGATTAGCGGACGACAATGAGCAGTTCTTC,CASSVGLADDNEQFF
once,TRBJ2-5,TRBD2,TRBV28,TGTGCCAGCAGCCAAATTAGCGGGAGGGCCTCGGAGACCCAGTACTTC,CASSQISGRASETQYF
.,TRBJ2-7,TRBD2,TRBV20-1,TGCAGTGCTACCCGGGGCGGGAGTAGTACCTACGAGCAGTACTTC,CSATRGGSSTYEQYF
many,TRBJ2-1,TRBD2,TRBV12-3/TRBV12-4,TGTGCCAGCAGTTCCATCCTAGCGGGAGGCCTCAATGAGCAGTTCTTC,CASSSILAGGLNEQFF
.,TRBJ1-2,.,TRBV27,TGTGCCAGCAGTTTAGCGACTGGGGTGGAGGGCTACACCTTC,CASSLATGVEGYTF
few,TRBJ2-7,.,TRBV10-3,TGTGCCATCAGTGAGCCGGGACCTTCCTACGAGCAGTACTTC,CAISEPGPSYEQYF
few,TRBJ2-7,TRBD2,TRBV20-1,TGCAGTGCACGGACTAGCGGCCTCCTGGAGCAGTACTTC,CSARTSGLLEQYF
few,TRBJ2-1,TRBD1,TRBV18,TGTGCCAGCTCACCACGGCCCCCGACAGGGAGCTCCTACAATGAGCAGTTCTTC,CASSPRPPTGSSYNEQFF
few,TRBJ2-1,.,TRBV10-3,TGTGCCATCAGTGACTTGGCATCCCATGAGCAGTTCTTC,CAISDLASHEQFF
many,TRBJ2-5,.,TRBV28,TGTGCCAGCAGGACGGGAAGCCACCAAGAGACCCAGTACTTC,CASRTGSHQETQYF
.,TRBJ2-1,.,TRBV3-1,TGTGCCAGCAGCCGCCTTAACTGGGGGGATGAGCAGTTCTTC,CASSRLNWGDEQFF
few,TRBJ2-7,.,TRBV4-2,TGTGCCAGCAGCCAAGATCCCGGGGGATCCGAGCAGTACTTC,CASSQDPGGSEQYF
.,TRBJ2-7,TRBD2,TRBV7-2,TGTGCCAGCAGCCTCGGGACTAGCGGGTACAACGAGCAGTACTTC,CASSLGTSGYNEQYF
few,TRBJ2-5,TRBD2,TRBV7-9,TGTGCCAGCAGCTTAGGGGCGGGAGGGCCAGAAGAGACCCAGTACTTC,CASSLGAGGPEETQYF
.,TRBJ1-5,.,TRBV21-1,TGTGCCAGCAGCCCCCGGACACAGATTCGCAATCAGCCCCAGCATTTT,CASSPRTQIRNQPQHF
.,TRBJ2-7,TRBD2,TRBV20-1,TGCAGTGCTAGAGATCGGGTAGCGGGCGCAATCTCCTACGAGCAGTACTTC,CSARDRVAGAISYEQYF
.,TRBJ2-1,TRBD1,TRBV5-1,TGCGCCAGCAGCTTCTCAGGACAGGGAAAAAATGAGCAGTTCTTC,CASSFSGQGKNEQFF
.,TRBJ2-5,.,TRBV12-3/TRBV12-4,TGTGCCAGCAGTTTAGACTGGGGGGAGACCCAGTACTTC,CASSLDWGETQYF
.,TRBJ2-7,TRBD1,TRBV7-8,TGTGCCAGCAGCCCCACAGGGGGGAGATCCTACGAGCAGTACTTC,CASSPTGGRSYEQYF
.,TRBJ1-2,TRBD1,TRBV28,TGTGCCAGCACCTGGGGCAGGGGGCAGAGTGGCTACACCTTC,CASTWGRGQSGYTF
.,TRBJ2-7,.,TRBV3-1,TGTGCCAGCAGCCATTCCGGTCCTGGCGGGGCTTACGAGCAGTACTTC,CASSHSGPGGAYEQYF
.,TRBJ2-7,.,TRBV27,TGTGCCAGCAGTTTTTCCCCGAACTCCTACGAGCAGTACTTC,CASSFSPNSYEQYF
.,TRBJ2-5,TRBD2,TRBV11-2,TGTGCCAGCAGCTTATGGCTAGCGGGCACCTACAATGAGCAGTACTTC,CASSLWLAGTYNEQYF
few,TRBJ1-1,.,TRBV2,TGTGCCAGCTCAGCGAGGGTGAACACTGAAGCTTTCTTT,CASSARVNTEAFF
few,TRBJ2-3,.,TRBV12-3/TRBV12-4,TGTGCCAGCAGTTTAAAGGGGGCCTTAGCGGGGAATACGCAGTATTTT,CASSLKGALAGNTQYF